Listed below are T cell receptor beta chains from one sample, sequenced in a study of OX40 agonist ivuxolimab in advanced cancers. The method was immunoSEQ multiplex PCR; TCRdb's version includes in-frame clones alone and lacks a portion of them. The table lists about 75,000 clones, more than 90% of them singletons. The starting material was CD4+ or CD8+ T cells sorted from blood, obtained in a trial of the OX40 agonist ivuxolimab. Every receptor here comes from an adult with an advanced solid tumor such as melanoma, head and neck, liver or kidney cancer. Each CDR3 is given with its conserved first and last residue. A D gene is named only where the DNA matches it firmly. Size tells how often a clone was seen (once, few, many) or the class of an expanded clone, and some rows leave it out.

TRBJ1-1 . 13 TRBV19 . TGTGCCAGTAGTTTCACAGGGACGCCGGAAGCTTTCTTT CASSFTGTPEAFF
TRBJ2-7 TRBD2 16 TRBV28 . TGTGCCAGCAGTTCGGTAGCGGGAGGGCAGTCTTACGAGCAGTACTTC CASSSVAGGQSYEQYF
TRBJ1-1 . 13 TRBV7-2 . TGTGCCAGCAGCCCACACTTAAACACTGAAGCTTTCTTT CASSPHLNTEAFF
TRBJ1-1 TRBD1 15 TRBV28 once TGTGCCAGCAGCCCAGGACAGGGGGCGGGTACTGAAGCTTTCTTT CASSPGQGAGTEAFF
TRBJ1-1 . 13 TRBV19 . TGTGCCAGTACCGGGGTTTCATACACTGAAGCTTTCTTT CASTGVSYTEAFF
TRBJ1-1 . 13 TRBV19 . TGTGCCAGTAGTATTGTTGAGGCACATGAAGCTTTCTTT CASSIVEAHEAFF
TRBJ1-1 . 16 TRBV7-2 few TGTGCCAGCAGCTTAATGGGGCAGATCCCGAACACTGAAGCTTTCTTT CASSLMGQIPNTEAFF
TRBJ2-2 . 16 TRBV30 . TGTGCCTGGATATCGAGATGGCAGGATAACACCGGGGAGCTGTTTTTT CAWISRWQDNTGELFF
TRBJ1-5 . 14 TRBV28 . TGTGCCAGCAAAAGGGTGGTGAGCAATCAGCCCCAGCATTTT CASKRVVSNQPQHF
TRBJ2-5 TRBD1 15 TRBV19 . TGTGCCAGTAGGTCTTCGTCAGGGGGCATAGAGACCCAGTACTTC CASRSSSGGIETQYF
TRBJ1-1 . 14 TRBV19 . TGTGCCAGTAGGGTGGAGGGTTTGAACACTGAAGCTTTCTTT CASRVEGLNTEAFF
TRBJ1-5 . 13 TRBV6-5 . TGTGCCAGCAGTTATTCGAGCAATCAGCCCCAGCATTTT CASSYSSNQPQHF
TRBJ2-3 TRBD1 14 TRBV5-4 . TGTGCCAGCAGCTCAGGACAGGGCACAGATACGCAGTATTTT CASSSGQGTDTQYF
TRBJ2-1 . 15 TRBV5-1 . TGCGCCAGCAGCTCAAGGGCGGAGGGCTACAATGAGCAGTTCTTC CASSSRAEGYNEQFF
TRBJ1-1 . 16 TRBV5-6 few TGTGCCAGCAGCCGAAGGAGTTTAGCTTTTGTTACTGAAGCTTTCTTT CASSRRSLAFVTEAFF
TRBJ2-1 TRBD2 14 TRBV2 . TGTGCCAGCAGTGCTAGCGGGAGGCGGAATGAGCAGTTCTTC CASSASGRRNEQFF
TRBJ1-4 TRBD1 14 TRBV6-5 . TGTGCCAGCAGTCAACAGGGGGCAAGGGAAAAACTGTTTTTT CASSQQGAREKLFF
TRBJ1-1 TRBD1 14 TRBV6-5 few TGTGCCAGCAGTTCCCTCCCAGGGGGCGGAGAAGCTTTCTTT CASSSLPGGGEAFF
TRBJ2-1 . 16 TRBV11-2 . TGTGCCAGCAGCGCCCAGGGTAGCGGAACCTACAATGAGCAGTTCTTC CASSAQGSGTYNEQFF
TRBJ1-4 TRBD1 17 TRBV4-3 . TGCGCCAGCAGCCAAGACCTGGCAGGGGGCTTGGTTGAAAAACTGTTTTTT CASSQDLAGGLVEKLFF
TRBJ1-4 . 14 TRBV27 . TGTGCCAGCAGTTTTGACAGGAGGAATGAAAAACTGTTTTTT CASSFDRRNEKLFF
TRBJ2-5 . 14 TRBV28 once TGTGCCAGCAGTTTGACGCAGGTGGGTCAGACCCAGTACTTC CASSLTQVGQTQYF
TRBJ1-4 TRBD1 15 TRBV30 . TGTGCCTGGAGTGTACAGTCAGGGGGGGATGAAAAACTGTTTTTT CAWSVQSGGDEKLFF
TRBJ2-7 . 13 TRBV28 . TGTGCCAGCAGTTCTACCTCGGTCTACGAGCAGTACTTC CASSSTSVYEQYF
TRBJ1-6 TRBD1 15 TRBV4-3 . TGCGCCAGCAGCCAGACAGGGGGTTCGTACTCACCCCTCCACTTT CASSQTGGSYSPLHF
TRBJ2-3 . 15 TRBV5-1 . TGCGCCAGCAGCTTGGGGCTCATTTCCACAGATACGCAGTATTTT CASSLGLISTDTQYF
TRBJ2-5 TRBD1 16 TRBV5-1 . TGCGCCAGCAGCTTGTTTGGACAGGGGGCGGGTGAGACCCAGTACTTC CASSLFGQGAGETQYF
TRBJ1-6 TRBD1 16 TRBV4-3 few TGCGCCAGCAGCCGAGCTACGGGACAGTCCGATTCACCCCTCCACTTT CASSRATGQSDSPLHF
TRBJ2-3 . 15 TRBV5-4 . TGTGCCAGCAGCTTGGGTGGAGTGGGCACAGATACGCAGTATTTT CASSLGGVGTDTQYF
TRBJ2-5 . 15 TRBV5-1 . TGCGCCAGCAGCTTGATACCTAATAAGGAGGAGACCCAGTACTTC CASSLIPNKEETQYF
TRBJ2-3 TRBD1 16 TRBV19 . TGTGCCAGTAGTATAGGAGGGACAGGGGGCACAGATACGCAGTATTTT CASSIGGTGGTDTQYF
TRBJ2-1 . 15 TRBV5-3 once TGTGCCAGAAGCCCCTCGTGTAGGGCCTACAATGAGCAGTTCTTC CARSPSCRAYNEQFF
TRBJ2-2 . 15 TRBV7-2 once TGTGCCAGCAGCGTCCAGGGCACGAACACCGGGGAGCTGTTTTTT CASSVQGTNTGELFF
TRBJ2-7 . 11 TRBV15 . TGTGCCACCAGCCGAGGGGGCGAGCAGTACTTC CATSRGGEQYF
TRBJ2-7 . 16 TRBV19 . TGTGCCAGTACTAGGACAGCGAGGGACTATGGGAACGAGCAGTACTTC CASTRTARDYGNEQYF
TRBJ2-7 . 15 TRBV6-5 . TGTGCCAGCAGTTACTCGGGTGGATGGAGCTACGAGCAGTACTTC CASSYSGGWSYEQYF
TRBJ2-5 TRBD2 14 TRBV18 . TGTGCCAGCTCAACGGGACTAGTCAAAGAGACCCAGTACTTC CASSTGLVKETQYF
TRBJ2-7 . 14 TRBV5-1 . TGCGCCAGCAGCCCCGGACTCAGCTCCTACGAGCAGTACTTC CASSPGLSSYEQYF
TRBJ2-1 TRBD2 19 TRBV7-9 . TGTGCCAGCAGCTCCCCACGATGGACTAGCGGGAACTCCTACAATGAGCAGTTCTTC CASSSPRWTSGNSYNEQFF
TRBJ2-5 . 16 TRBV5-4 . TGTGCCAGCAGCTTGGATCCGCTTAAGGCGGGAGAGACCCAGTACTTC CASSLDPLKAGETQYF
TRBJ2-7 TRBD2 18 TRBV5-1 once TGCGCCAGCAGCTTGCCCCTCCTAGCGGGAGTGATCTCCTACGAGCAGTACTTC CASSLPLLAGVISYEQYF
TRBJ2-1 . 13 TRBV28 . TGTGCCAGCAGTTCTCTAGTATACAATGAGCAGTTCTTC CASSSLVYNEQFF
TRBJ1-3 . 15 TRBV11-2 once TGTGCCAGCAGCCCGAGGATTAGCTCTGGAAACACCATATATTTT CASSPRISSGNTIYF
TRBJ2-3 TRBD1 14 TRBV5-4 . TGTGCCAGCAGCACGGGACAGGGCACAGATACGCAGTATTTT CASSTGQGTDTQYF
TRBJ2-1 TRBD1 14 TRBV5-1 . TGCGCCAGCAGCTTGTCTGACAGGGGAGGTGAGCAGTTCTTC CASSLSDRGGEQFF
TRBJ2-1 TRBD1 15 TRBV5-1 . TGCGCCAGCAGCTCCGGACAGGGGGCGATCAATGAGCAGTTCTTC CASSSGQGAINEQFF
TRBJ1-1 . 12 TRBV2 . TGTGCCAGCAGCGACAGCTCCTTGCGAGCTTTCTTT CASSDSSLRAFF
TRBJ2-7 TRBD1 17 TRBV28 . TGTGCCAGCAGTGCCTTGACAGGGGGGAAAAGCTCCTACGAGCAGTACTTC CASSALTGGKSSYEQYF
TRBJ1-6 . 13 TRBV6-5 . TGTGCCAGCCACCTTACAGGGAATTCACCCCTCCACTTT CASHLTGNSPLHF
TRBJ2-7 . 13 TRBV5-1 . TGCGCCAGCAGCTCTACCGGGACCTACGAGCAGTACTTC CASSSTGTYEQYF
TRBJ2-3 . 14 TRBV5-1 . TGCGCCAGCAGTTCGGACGGCCCGGGGGATACGCAGTATTTT CASSSDGPGDTQYF